This T cell receptor beta chain was recovered during a study of blood T cell repertoires in COVID-19. Study details: Sources were T cells, B-cell-depleted T cells, or PBMCs; the material itself was cDNA or gDNA.

Sequenced by immunoSEQ multiplex PCR; TCRdb stores in-frame clones only, minus some. The sample shows a few hundred thousand clones, about nine tenths of them seen only once. Enrollees, roughly 18 to 95 years old, lived in approximately 24 US areas. There are 16 residues in the CDR3. Per germline, CDR1 MRHNA and CDR2 SNTAGT. Trimming took 4 bases from V and 2 from J, leaving 12 bases between them. The gene calls are TRBV6-4 and TRBJ2-6; D possibly corresponds to TRBD2 (6 bases). Sample: PBMCs or T cells enriched from blood (not recorded which). The sequence derives from a woman younger than 45 who had been exposed to COVID-19. CDR3 sequence: CASSVDAGTGANVLTF. The CDR3 nucleotides are TGTGCCAGCAGTGTCGATGCGGGGACTGGGGCCAACGTCCTGACTTTC.